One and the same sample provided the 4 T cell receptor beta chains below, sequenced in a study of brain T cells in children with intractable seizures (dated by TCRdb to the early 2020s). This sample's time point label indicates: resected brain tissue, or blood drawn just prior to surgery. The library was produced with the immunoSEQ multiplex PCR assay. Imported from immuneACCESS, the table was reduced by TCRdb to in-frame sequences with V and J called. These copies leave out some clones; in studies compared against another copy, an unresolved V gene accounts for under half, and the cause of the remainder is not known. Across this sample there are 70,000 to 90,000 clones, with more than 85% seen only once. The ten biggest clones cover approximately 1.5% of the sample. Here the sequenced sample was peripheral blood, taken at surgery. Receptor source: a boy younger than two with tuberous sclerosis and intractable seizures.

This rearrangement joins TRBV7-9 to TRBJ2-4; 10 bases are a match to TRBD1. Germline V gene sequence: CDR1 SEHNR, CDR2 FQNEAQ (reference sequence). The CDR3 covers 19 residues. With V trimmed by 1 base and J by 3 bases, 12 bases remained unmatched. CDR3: CASSLGQGAVARGKNIQYF. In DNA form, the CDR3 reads TGTGCCAGCAGCTTAGGACAGGGGGCCGTAGCGCGGGGCAAAAACATTCAGTACTTC.

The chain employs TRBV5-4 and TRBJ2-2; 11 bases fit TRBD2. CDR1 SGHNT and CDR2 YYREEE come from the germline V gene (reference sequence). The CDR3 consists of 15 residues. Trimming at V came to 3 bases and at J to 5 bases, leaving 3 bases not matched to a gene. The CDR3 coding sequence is TGTGCCAGCAGCTCTATAGCGGGAGGGACCGGGGAGCTGTTTTTT. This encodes CASSSIAGGTGELFF. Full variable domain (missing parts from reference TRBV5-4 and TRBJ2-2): ETGVTQSPTHLIKTRGQQVTLRCSSQSGHNTVSWYQQALGQGPQFIFQYYREEENGRGNFPPRFSGLQFPNYSSELNVNALELDDSALYLCASSSIAGGTGELFFGEGSRLTVL.

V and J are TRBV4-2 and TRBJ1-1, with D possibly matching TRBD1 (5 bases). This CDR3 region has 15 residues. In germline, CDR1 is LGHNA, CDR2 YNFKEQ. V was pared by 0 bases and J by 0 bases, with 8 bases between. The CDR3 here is CASSQDGGVNTEAFF. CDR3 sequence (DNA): TGTGCCAGCAGCCAAGATGGGGGGGTGAACACTGAAGCTTTCTTT.

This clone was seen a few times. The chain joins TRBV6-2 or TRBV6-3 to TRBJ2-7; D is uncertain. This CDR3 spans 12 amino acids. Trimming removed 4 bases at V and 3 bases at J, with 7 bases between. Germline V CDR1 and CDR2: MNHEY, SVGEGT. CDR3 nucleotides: TGTGCCAGCAGTTCTCGGATCTACGAGCAGTACTTC. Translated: CASSSRIYEQYF.